The T cell receptor beta chain under discussion was sequenced for a study of PD-L1 blockade in urothelial cancer. The overall study: The median number of T cells present in blood samples was some 140,000.

This table comes from immunoSEQ multiplex PCR, and its TCRdb copy is limited to in-frame clones, with some not included. The sample consists of about 84,000 clones, roughly 80% of them appearing once. It was locally advanced or metastatic urothelial carcinoma that patients had. With regard to this clone: The antigen is unknown.

The study's findings and limits: Durable-benefit cases showed more tumor-associated blood clone expansion at 3 weeks.

This receptor was obtained from a man aged 70 or older with urothelial cancer. The sample was PBMCs, taken around atezolizumab (anti-PD-L1) treatment.

The chain's CDR3 is CASSPLAGGGGETQYF. CDR3 nucleotide sequence: TGCGCCAGCAGCCCCCTCGCGGGGGGGGGAGGAGAGACCCAGTACTTC. The V call is TRBV4-1, the J call TRBJ2-5; 9 nucleotides agree with TRBD2. This CDR3 has 16 residues. The J segment lost 4 bases and the V segment lost 4 bases, leaving 10 bases of the junction unmatched. CDR1 and CDR2 from the germline V gene are MGHRA and YSYEKL.